This entry concerns a single TCR beta chain. This clone was observed once. Which antigen it targets is not known. No base quality values were provided; no much bigger clone lies one nucleotide off. This sample was taken from a study of blood T cell repertoires in COVID-19 (dated by TCRdb to between 2020 and 2021). Looking at the study overall: Samples covering the acute and convalescent phases of COVID-19 were provided by collaborators in the United States, Italy and Spain. The prospective study material was composed of cDNA or gDNA derived from T cells, B-cell-depleted T cells, or PBMCs. The dataset comprised deeply sampled blood TCRbeta repertoires from subjects exposed to, actively infected with, or recovered from COVID-19. The repertoires were released in a freely available public database intended as a resource for research on the immune response to SARS-CoV-2. The samples were drawn from the first 160 participants of the ongoing ImmuneRACE study and from 1,200 or so subjects provided by 6 global collaborators. The sample metadata nearly always contained a de-identified subject ID, COVID-19 status, age in years and sex. Where available, HLA class I and class II types were obtained from metadata supplied by the sample provider rather than from assay-based typing.

TCRbeta CDR3 regions were amplified from genomic DNA using the immunoSEQ Assay, a bias-controlled multiplex PCR. The original methods were these. Within the assay, amplification of reference gene primers was used to estimate how many nucleated cells each sample contained. Sequence reads were collapsed and filtered to measure the absolute abundance of every unique TCRbeta CDR3 rearrangement. For each sample, productive Simpson clonality was calculated as the square root of Simpson's diversity index over productive rearrangements. TCRdb limited this immuneACCESS table to in-frame rearrangements with V and J called. A share of clones is missing; checked studies link under half to unresolved V genes, and the rest is unexplained. The DNA gave D and trimming, while V, J and clone size come from that table. This sample lists a few hundred thousand clones; just over 85% were detected once. The ten biggest clones cover roughly 15% of the sample.

Participants in the prospective study were enrolled through a virtual design, were aged roughly 18 to 100 years, and lived in some 24 United States geographic areas. In the prospective study, participants were assigned to cohorts based on the clinical history participants reported in a screening survey and a study questionnaire. Each participant in the prospective study had whole blood, serum and a nasopharyngeal or oropharyngeal swab collected by mobile phlebotomists. Participants in the prospective study had the option to provide additional blood draws and questionnaires over a roughly 2-month period. Before DNA extraction, blood samples from the prospective study were shipped at room temperature or frozen. From its cysteine to its phenylalanine, the CDR3 spans 17 amino acids. Here the CDR3 DNA is all that survives: 51 bases in frame from base 1. V loses 0 bases of germline sequence and J loses 0 bases, and the interval between the two ends is 10 bases. CDR1 and CDR2 are drawn from the germline V gene: SGDLS, YYNGEE.

Broad study findings and their caveats: The amount of clinical and demographic metadata varied by source and participant and was provided uncurated.

This sequence uses TRBV9 and TRBJ2-6; TRBD2 is possibly the D segment (5 matching bases). The source of this sequence is a woman aged 45-59 years with acute COVID-19. The sequencing sample was made of PBMCs or T cells enriched from blood (not recorded which). The DNA is TGTGCCAGCAGCGTAGAGATCGAGGGCTCTGGGGCCAACGTCCTGACTTTC. Its amino acids are CASSVEIEGSGANVLTF. With the portions outside the CDR3 filled from the reference TRBV9 and TRBJ2-6 genes, the complete variable region becomes DSGVTQTPKHLITATGQRVTLRCSPRSGDLSVYWYQQSLDQGLQFLIQYYNGEERAKGNILERFSAQQFPDLHSELNLSSLELGDSALYFCASSVEIEGSGANVLTFGAGSRLTVL.